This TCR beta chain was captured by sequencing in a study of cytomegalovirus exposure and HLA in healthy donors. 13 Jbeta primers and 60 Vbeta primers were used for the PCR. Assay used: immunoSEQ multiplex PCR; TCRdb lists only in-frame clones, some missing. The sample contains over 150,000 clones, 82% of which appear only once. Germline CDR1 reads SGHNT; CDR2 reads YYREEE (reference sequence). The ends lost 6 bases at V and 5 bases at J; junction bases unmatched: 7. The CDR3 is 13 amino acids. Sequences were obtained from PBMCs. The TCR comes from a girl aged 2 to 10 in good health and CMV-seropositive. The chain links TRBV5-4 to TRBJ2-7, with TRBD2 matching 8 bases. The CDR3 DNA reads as TGTGCCAGCACCTCCGGGAGGGGAAACGAGCAGTACTTC. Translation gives CASTSGRGNEQYF.